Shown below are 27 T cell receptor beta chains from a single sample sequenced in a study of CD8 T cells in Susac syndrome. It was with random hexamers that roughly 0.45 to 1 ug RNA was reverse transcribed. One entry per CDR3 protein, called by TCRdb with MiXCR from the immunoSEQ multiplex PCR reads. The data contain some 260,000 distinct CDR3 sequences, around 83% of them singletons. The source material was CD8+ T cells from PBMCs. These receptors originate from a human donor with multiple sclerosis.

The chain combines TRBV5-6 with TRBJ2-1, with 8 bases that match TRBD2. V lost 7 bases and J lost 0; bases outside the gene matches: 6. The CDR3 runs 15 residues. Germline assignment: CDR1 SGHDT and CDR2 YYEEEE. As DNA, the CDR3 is TGTGCCAGCGTCCTAGCGGGCAGCTCCTACAATGAGCAGTTCTTC. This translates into CASVLAGSSYNEQFF.

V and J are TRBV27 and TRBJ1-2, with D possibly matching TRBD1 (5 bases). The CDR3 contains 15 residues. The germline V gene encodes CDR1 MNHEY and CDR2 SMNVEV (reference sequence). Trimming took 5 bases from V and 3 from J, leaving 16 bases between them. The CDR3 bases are TGTGCCAGCAGTCCATTGGGGGAAAGGGACTATGGCTACACCTTC. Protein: CASSPLGERDYGYTF.

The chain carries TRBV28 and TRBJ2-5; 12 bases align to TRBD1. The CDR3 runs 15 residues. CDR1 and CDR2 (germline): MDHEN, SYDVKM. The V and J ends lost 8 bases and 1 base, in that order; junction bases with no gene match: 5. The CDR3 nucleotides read TGTGCCAGCCAAAGGGACAGGGGGCGCCAAGAGACCCAGTACTTC. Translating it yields CASQRDRGRQETQYF.

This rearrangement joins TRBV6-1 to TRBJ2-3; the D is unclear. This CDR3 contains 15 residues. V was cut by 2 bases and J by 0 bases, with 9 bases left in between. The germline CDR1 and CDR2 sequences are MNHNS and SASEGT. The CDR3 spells CASSETYSSTDTQYF. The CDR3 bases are TGTGCCAGCAGTGAAACCTATTCTAGCACAGATACGCAGTATTTT.

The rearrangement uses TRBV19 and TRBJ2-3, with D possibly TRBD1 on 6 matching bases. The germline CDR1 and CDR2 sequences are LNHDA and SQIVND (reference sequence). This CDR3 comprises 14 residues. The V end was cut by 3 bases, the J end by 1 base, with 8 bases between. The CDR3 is CASSMKGGTDTQYF. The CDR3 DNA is TGTGCCAGTAGTATGAAGGGGGGCACAGATACGCAGTATTTT. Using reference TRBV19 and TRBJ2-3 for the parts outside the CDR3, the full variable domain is DGGITQSPKYLFRKEGQNVTLSCEQNLNHDAMYWYRQDPGQGLRLIYYSQIVNDFQKGDIAEGYSVSREKKESFPLTVTSAQKNPTAFYLCASSMKGGTDTQYFGPGTRLTVL.

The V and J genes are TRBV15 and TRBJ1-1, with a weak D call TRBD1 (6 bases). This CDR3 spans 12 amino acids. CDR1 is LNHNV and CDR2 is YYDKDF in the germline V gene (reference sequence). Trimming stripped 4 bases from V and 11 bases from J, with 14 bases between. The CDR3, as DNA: TGTGCCACCAGCACATACAGGGTCGTGGCTTTCTTT. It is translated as CATSTYRVVAFF.

The CDR3 DNA follows: TGTGCCAGCAGTTCCCTTAGCGGGAGGGCCGACGGGGAGCTGTTTTTT. Amino acid sequence: CASSSLSGRADGELFF. The chain couples TRBV6-5 to TRBJ2-2; 11 bases agree with TRBD2. V shed 4 bases, J shed 7 bases, and the junction held 8 bases outside the gene matches. CDR1 is MNHEY and CDR2 is SVGAGI in the germline V gene. CDR3 size: 16 residues.

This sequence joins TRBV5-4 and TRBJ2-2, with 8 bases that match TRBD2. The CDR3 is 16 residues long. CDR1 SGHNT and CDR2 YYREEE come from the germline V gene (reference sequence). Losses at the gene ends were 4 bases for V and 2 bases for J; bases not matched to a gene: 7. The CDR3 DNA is TGTGCCAGCAGCCTCAAGCGGGAGATTAACACCGGGGAGCTGTTTTTT. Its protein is CASSLKREINTGELFF.

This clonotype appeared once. In DNA, the CDR3 is TGTGCCAGCAGTTCCCCACGGTTAGACAGTACCTACGAGCAGTACTTC. It specifies CASSSPRLDSTYEQYF. The chain carries TRBV28 and TRBJ2-7; tentative D call: TRBD1 (5 bases). Germline V gene data show CDR1 as MDHEN and CDR2 as SYDVKM. The CDR3 length is 16 residues. V lost 4 bases, J lost 2 bases, and 18 bases lay in between.

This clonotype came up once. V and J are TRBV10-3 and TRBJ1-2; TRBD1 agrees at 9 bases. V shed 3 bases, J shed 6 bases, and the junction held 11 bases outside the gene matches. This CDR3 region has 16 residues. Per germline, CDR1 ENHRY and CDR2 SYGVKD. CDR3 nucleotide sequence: TGTGCCATCAGTGATAATGGGGGACAGGGTCTGGATGGCTACACCTTC. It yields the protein CAISDNGGQGLDGYTF.

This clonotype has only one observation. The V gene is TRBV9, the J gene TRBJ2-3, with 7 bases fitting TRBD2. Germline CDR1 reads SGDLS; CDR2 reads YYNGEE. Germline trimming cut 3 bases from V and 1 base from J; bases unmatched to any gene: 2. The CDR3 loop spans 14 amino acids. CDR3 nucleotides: TGTGCCAGCAGCGAGAGCGGGGGCACAGATACGCAGTATTTT. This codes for CASSESGGTDTQYF.

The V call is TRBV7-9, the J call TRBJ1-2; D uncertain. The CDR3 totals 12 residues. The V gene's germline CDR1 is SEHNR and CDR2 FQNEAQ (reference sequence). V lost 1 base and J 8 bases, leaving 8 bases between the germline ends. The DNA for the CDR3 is TGTGCCAGCAGCTTAGGTGGCCAAGGCTACACCTTC. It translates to CASSLGGQGYTF.

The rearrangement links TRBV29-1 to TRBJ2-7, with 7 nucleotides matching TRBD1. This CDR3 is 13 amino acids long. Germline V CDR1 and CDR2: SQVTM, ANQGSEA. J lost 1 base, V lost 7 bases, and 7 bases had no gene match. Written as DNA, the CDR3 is TGCAGCGCCTGGACAGGCGAGTCCTACGAGCAGTACTTC. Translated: CSAWTGESYEQYF.

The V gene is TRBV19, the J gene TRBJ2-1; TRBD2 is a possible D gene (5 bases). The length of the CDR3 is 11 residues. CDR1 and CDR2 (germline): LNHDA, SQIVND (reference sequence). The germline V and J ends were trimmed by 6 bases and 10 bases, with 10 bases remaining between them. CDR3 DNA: TGTGCCAGTAGGCAGGACTTCGAGCAGTTCTTC. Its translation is CASRQDFEQFF.

The DNA of the CDR3 is TGTGCCAGTAGTATCGGCGGCTCAAGAACAGATACGCAGTATTTT. It encodes CASSIGGSRTDTQYF. The V gene is TRBV19, the J gene TRBJ2-3; no firm D call. Germline values: CDR1 LNHDA, CDR2 SQIVND (reference sequence). The CDR3 runs 15 residues. Trimming took off 3 bases at V and 3 bases at J, with 13 bases between the two ends. The variable domain in full, with the rest retrieved from reference TRBV19 and TRBJ2-3, is DGGITQSPKYLFRKEGQNVTLSCEQNLNHDAMYWYRQDPGQGLRLIYYSQIVNDFQKGDIAEGYSVSREKKESFPLTVTSAQKNPTAFYLCASSIGGSRTDTQYFGPGTRLTVL.

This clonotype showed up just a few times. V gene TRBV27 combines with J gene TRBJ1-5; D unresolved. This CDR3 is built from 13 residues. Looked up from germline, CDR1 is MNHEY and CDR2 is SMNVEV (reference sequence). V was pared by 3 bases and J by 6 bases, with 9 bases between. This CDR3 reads CASSFGMGQPQHF. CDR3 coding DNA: TGTGCCAGCAGTTTCGGTATGGGTCAGCCCCAGCATTTT.

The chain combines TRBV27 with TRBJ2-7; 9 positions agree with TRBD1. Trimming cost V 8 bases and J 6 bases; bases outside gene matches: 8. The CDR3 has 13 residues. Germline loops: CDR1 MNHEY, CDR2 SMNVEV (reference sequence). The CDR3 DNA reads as TGTGCCAGCCATTCTTCGACAGGGGGCGAGCAGTACTTC. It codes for CASHSSTGGEQYF.

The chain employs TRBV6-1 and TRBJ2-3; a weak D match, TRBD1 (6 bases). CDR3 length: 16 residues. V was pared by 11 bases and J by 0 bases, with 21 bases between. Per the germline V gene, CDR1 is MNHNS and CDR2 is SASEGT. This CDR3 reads CASSRGWDPSTDTQYF. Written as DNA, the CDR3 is TGTGCCTCATCGAGGGGGTGGGACCCAAGCACAGATACGCAGTATTTT.

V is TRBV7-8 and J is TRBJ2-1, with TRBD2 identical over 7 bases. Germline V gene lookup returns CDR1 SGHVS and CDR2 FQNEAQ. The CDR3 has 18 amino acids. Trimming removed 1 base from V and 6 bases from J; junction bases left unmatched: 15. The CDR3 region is CASSLGQSRTRPGNEQFF. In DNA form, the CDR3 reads TGTGCCAGCAGCTTAGGGCAGTCCCGGACTAGGCCGGGCAATGAGCAGTTCTTC.

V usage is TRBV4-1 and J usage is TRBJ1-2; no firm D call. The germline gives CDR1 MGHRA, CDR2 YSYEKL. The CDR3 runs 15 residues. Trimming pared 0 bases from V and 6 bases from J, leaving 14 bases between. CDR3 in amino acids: CASSQDLGRPNGYTF. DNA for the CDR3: TGCGCCAGCAGCCAAGATCTTGGCAGACCTAATGGCTACACCTTC.

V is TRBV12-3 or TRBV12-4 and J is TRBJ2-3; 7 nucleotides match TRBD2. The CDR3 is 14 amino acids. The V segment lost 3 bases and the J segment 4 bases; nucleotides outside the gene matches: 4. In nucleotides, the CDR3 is TGTGCCAGCAGTTTCGGGGGGAGCGCAGATACGCAGTATTTT. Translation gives CASSFGGSADTQYF.

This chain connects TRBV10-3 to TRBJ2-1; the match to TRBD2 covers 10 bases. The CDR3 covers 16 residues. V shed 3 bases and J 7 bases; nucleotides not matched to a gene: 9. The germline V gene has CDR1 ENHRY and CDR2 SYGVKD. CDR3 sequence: CAISDIEGLARNEQFF. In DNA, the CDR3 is TGTGCCATCAGTGATATCGAGGGACTAGCGAGGAATGAGCAGTTCTTC.

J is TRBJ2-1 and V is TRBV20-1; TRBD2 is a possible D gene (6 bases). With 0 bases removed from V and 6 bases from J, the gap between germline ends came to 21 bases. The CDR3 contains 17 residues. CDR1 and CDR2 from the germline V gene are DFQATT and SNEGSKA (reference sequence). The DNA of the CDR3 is TGCAGTGCTAGAGATCTAGCAAACTCGGGAGCGGGCAATGAGCAGTTCTTC. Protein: CSARDLANSGAGNEQFF.

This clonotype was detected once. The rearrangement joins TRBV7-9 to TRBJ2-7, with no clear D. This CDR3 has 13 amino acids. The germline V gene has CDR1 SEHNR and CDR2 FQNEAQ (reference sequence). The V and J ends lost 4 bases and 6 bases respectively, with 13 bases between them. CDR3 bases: TGTGCCAGCAGCTCCGATGACACCTCCGAGCAGTACTTC. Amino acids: CASSSDDTSEQYF.

The chain's CDR3 is CASSSNPGQGVVDEQYF. The DNA of the CDR3 is TGTGCCAGCAGCTCCAACCCGGGACAGGGGGTTGTGGACGAGCAGTACTTC. The chain has TRBV9 and TRBJ2-7, with 11 bases that match TRBD1. The CDR3 extends over 17 amino acids. Trimming at V came to 4 bases and at J to 5 bases, leaving 14 bases not matched to a gene. The germline V gene has CDR1 SGDLS and CDR2 YYNGEE.

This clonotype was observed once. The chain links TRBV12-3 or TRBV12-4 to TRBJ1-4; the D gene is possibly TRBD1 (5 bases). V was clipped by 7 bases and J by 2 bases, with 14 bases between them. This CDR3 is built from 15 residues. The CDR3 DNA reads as TGTGCCAGCACCCCTCAGGGTTTCACTAATGAAAAACTGTTTTTT. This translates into CASTPQGFTNEKLFF.

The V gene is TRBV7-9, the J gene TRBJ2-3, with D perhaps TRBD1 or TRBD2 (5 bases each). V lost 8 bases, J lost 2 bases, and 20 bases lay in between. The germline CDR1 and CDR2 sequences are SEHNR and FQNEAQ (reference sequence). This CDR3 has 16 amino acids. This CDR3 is CASPLPPPGTTDTQYF. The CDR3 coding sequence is TGTGCCAGCCCCCTGCCCCCCCCAGGGACCACAGATACGCAGTATTTT.